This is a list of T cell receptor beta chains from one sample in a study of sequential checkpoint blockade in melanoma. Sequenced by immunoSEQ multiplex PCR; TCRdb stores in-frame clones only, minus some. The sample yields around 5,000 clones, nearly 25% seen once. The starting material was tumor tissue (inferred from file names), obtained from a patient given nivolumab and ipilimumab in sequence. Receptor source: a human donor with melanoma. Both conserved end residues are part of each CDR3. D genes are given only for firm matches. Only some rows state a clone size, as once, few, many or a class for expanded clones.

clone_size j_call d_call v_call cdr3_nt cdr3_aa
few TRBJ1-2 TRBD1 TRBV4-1 TGCGCCAGCAGCCAAGAAGGACAGGATAACTATGGCTACACCTTC CASSQEGQDNYGYTF
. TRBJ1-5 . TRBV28 TGTGCCAGCAATCCGGGCAGTCTGCAGCCCCAGCATTTT CASNPGSLQPQHF
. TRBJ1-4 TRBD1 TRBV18 TGTGCCAGCTCACGGGGACAGGCCACTAATGAAAAACTGTTTTTT CASSRGQATNEKLFF
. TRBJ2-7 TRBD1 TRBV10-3 TGTGCCATCAGTGAGTCTAGGGACAGAGAGTCGGAGCAGTACTTC CAISESRDRESEQYF
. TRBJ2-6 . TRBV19 TGTGCCAGTAGTGAGACCCATCCCTTCGACTCTGGGGCCAACGTCCTGACTTTC CASSETHPFDSGANVLTF
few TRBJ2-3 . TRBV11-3 TGTGCCAGCAGCTCCCTAGCGTCCGTTAGCACAGATACGCAGTATTTT CASSSLASVSTDTQYF
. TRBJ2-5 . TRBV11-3 TGTGCCAGCAGCCCCGGGGGAAGCGGGGAGACCCAGTACTTC CASSPGGSGETQYF
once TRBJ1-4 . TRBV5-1 TGCGCCAGCAGCTTGACGGTCTCCCAAGGAACTAATGAAAAACTGTTTTTT CASSLTVSQGTNEKLFF
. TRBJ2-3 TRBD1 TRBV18 TGTGCCAGCTCACCCCTTCAGGACAGGGGGTTGCATTCGGGTACGCAGTATTTT CASSPLQDRGLHSGTQYF
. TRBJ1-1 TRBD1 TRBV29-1 TGCAGCGGCGGGACAGGGGGCCTGTACACTGAAGCTTTCTTT CSGGTGGLYTEAFF
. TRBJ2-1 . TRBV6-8 TGTGCCATCACCGAGACAGAGTCCTACAATGAGCAGTTCTTC CAITETESYNEQFF
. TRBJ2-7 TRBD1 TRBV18 TGTGCCAGCTCCACCCTACCGGCGCAGGGGGCCCCGTCGGAGCAGTACTTC CASSTLPAQGAPSEQYF
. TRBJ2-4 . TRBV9 TGTGCCAGCAGCTCAAGTCAGGGTCCGGCCAAAAACATTCAGTACTTC CASSSSQGPAKNIQYF
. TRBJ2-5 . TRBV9 TGTGCCAGCAGTGGGCTAGCGGAGACCCAGTACTTC CASSGLAETQYF
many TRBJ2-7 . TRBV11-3 TGTGCCAGCAGCAATATCAGGGGAAATGCCTACGAGCAGTACTTC CASSNIRGNAYEQYF
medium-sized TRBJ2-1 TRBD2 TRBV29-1 TGCAGCGTTGGGGCTAGCGGGGGGTACAATGAGCAGTTCTTC CSVGASGGYNEQFF
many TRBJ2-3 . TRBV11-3 TGTGCCAGCAGCTTAATGGGAGGAATCTGGGGCACAGATACGCAGTATTTT CASSLMGGIWGTDTQYF
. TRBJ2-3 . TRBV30 TGTGCCTGGAGTTACGCGGTAGGACCCACAGATACGCAGTATTTT CAWSYAVGPTDTQYF
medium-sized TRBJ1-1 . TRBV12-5 TGTGCCAGCACCTTGGGGGGAGGATTATCCACTGAAGCTTTCTTT CASTLGGGLSTEAFF
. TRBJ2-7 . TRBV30 TGTGCCTGGAGTGTAAGGTCGTACGAGCAGTACTTC CAWSVRSYEQYF
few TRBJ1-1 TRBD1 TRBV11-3 TGTGCCAGCAACCCCTCCGGACAGGGAGGGACTGAAGCTTTCTTT CASNPSGQGGTEAFF
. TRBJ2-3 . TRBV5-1 TGCGCCAGCAGCTTGGAAGGCATTCTGACAGATACGCAGTATTTT CASSLEGILTDTQYF
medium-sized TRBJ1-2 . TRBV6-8 TGTGCCATCAGGGACTCGGGACAATATGGCTACACCTTC CAIRDSGQYGYTF
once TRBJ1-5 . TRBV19 TGTGCCAGTAGTGCAGCACAGGGCAATCAGCCCCAGCATTTT CASSAAQGNQPQHF
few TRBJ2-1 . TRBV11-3 TGTGCCAGCAGCTTAGTCCAGCGGTCCTACAATGAGCAGTTCTTC CASSLVQRSYNEQFF
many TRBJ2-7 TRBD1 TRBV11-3 TGTGCCAGCAGCTTACGCCAGGGGGTCTACGAGCAGTACTTC CASSLRQGVYEQYF
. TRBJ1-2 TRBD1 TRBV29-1 TGCAGCGTTGAACCCCGACAGGGTTACGGCTACACCTTC CSVEPRQGYGYTF
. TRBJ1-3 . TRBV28 TGTGCCAGCAGTTCCCCTAGTAGGGGGGGAAACACCATATATTTT CASSSPSRGGNTIYF
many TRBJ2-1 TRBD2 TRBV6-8 TGTGCCAGCAAAAACGGGGGTAGCGGGAGTGGTGAGCAGTTCTTC CASKNGGSGSGEQFF
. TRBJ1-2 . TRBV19 TGTGCCAGTAGGGAAGGGTCCGGCTACACCTTC CASREGSGYTF
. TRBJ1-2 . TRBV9 TGTGCCAGCAGCGTAGATGACGGCAACCCCTATGGCTACACCTTC CASSVDDGNPYGYTF
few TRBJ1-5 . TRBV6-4 TGTGCCAGCCGGGGTGGGGCAGAACTTAGCAATCAGCCCCAGCATTTT CASRGGAELSNQPQHF
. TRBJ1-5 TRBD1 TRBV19 TGTGCCAGTAGTACCCACCGCGACAGGGGGCTGAGCAATCAGCCCCAGCATTTT CASSTHRDRGLSNQPQHF
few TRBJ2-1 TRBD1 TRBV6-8 TGTGCCAGCATACCGGGACAGGGGTTCAGTGAGCAGTTCTTC CASIPGQGFSEQFF
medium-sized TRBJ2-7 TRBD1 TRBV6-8 TGTGCCAGCAGTTACAGTCCCGGGACAGGGGCTTCCAACGAGCAGTACTTC CASSYSPGTGASNEQYF
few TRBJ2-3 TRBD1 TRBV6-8 TGTGCCAGCAGAATGAAGGGACAGATTACCACAGATACGCAGTATTTT CASRMKGQITTDTQYF
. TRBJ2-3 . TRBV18 TGTGCCAGCTCACCCGGGACCAGCACAGATACGCAGTATTTT CASSPGTSTDTQYF
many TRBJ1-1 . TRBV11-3 TGTGCCAGCAGCTTCAGGACCATGAACACTGAAGCTTTCTTT CASSFRTMNTEAFF
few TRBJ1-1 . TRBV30 TGTGCCTGGAACGGGGGTACCACTGAAGCTTTCTTT CAWNGGTTEAFF
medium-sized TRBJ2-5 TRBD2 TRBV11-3 TGTGCCAGCAGCTTATGGGCTAGCGGGGGGCCCCGTCAAGAGACCCAGTACTTC CASSLWASGGPRQETQYF
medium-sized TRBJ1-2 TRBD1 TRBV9 TGTGCCAGCAGCCCCCGGACAGGGCCCATAGATGGCTACACCTTC CASSPRTGPIDGYTF
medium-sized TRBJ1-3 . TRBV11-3 TGTGCCAGCAGCGAAAGAGGGGGGCCCTACTCTGGAAACACCATATATTTT CASSERGGPYSGNTIYF
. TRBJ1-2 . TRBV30 TGTGCCTGGAGTGTACTGGAACCATATGGCTACACCTTC CAWSVLEPYGYTF
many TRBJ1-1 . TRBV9 TGTGCCAGCAGCCCAGTTTTATTTGCTGAAGCTTTCTTT CASSPVLFAEAFF
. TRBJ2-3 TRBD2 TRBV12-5 TGTGCTAGTGGTTTGGGACTAGCGGGGGTGACTAGCACAGATACGCAGTATTTT CASGLGLAGVTSTDTQYF
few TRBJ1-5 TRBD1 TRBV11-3 TGTGCCAGCAGCTTAGAAATCGGGTTCGACAGGGGAAGTCAGCCCCAGCATTTT CASSLEIGFDRGSQPQHF
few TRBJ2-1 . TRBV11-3 TGTGCCAGCAGCGAGGGGACCGGGACGCACTACAATGAGCAGTTCTTC CASSEGTGTHYNEQFF
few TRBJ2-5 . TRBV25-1 TGTGCCAGCAGTGAATTCGGGGAGACCCAGTACTTC CASSEFGETQYF
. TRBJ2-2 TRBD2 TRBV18 TGTGCCAGCTCGCTCCAGCGGGGGGAAGTAACCGGGGAGCTGTTTTTT CASSLQRGEVTGELFF
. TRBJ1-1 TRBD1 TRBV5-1 TGCGCCAGCAGAAAAAGATCGGGACAGGGGGCCTTATACACTGAAGCTTTCTTT CASRKRSGQGALYTEAFF
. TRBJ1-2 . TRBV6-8 TGTGCCAGCAGTCACAACACGGCGAGAGGGGAGGACCTAGTTAACTATGGCTACACCTTC CASSHNTARGEDLVNYGYTF
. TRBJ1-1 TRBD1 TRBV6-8 TGTGCCACCAGGTCGGGGACAGTGAACACTGAAGCTTTCTTT CATRSGTVNTEAFF
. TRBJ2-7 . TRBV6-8 TGTGCCAGCAGTGGTAGACAGCTTTACGAGCAGTACTTC CASSGRQLYEQYF
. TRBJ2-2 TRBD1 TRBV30 TGTGCCTGGAGTGTACAGGACAGGGACACCGGGGAGCTGTTTTTT CAWSVQDRDTGELFF